This TCR beta chain originates from a study of CD8 T cells in ankylosing spondylitis. This clonotype was observed at least ten times. Antigen specificity is unknown. TCRdb fed the 5' RACE reads into MiXCR, producing one record per CDR3 protein. The sample carries roughly 220,000 distinct CDR3 sequences, 15% to 20% recorded once. Study-level findings and limits: Within ankylosing spondylitis blood, a TCR beta motif made up of several highly homologous variants appeared to be characteristic.

The receptor comes from a male donor with ankylosing spondylitis. The sample taken for sequencing was blood, either unsorted or a sorted T cell fraction (not recorded which).

The DNA of the CDR3 is TGCGCCAGCAGCCCCTCCGAGCCCCTCCAAGAGACCCAGTACTTC. It encodes CASSPSEPLQETQYF. This rearrangement joins TRBV5-1 to TRBJ2-5; D is uncertain. CDR1 and CDR2 (germline): SGHRS, YFSETQ. Trimming removed 4 bases at V and 1 base at J, with 14 bases between. The CDR3 loop spans 15 amino acids.